This TCR beta chain appears in the sequencing data of a study of cytomegalovirus exposure and HLA in healthy donors. Regarding the study as a whole: First-cohort TCR clusters tended to co-occur in the approximately 110 validation repertoires, a later analysis found.

Clones were sequenced by immunoSEQ multiplex PCR, and TCRdb holds only the in-frame ones, with some missing. The table includes around 170,000 clones, more than 75% detected once. Comment on this clone: Its antigen is not identified.

The sequence was obtained from a man aged 18 to 35 in good health and CMV-seronegative. The sequencing sample was made of PBMCs.

CDR3 in DNA: TGTGCCAGCAGTGAAGTGGGGACAGGGCTCTACGAGCAGTACGTC. This codes for CASSEVGTGLYEQYV. This chain uses TRBV6-1 with TRBJ2-7, with 9 bases aligning to TRBD1. The length of the CDR3 is 15 residues. Germline CDR1 reads MNHNS; CDR2 reads SASEGT. V was clipped by 1 base and J by 3 bases; unmatched bases: 4.